The sequence of this TCR beta chain was determined in a study of beta chain features in type 1 diabetes. Overall study context: All samples combined gave over 100 million sorted cells for examination. Study observations and caveats: Type 1 diabetes patients had VDJ junctions that carried fewer insertions and more deletions. In cDNA sequencing, cells with high TCR expression could be over-represented. People with Type 1 diabetes carried modestly yet significantly shorter TCRB CDR3s in all four CD4+ subsets.

This clone was found a few times. The antigen remains unidentified. The germline CDR1 and CDR2 sequences are SGHTA and FQGNSA. V trimming: 3 bases; J trimming: 4 bases; junction bases outside the gene matches: 9. This CDR3 spans 18 amino acids. Expressed TCRB transcripts were sequenced because the entire RNA isolate underwent reverse transcription. Sequenced by immunoSEQ multiplex PCR; TCRdb stores in-frame clones only, minus some. The table has over 25,000 clones, roughly 56% seen once. The sequencing sample was made of Tregs from blood. This TCR was recovered from a woman under 30 with type 1 diabetes. V and J are TRBV7-2 and TRBJ2-7, with TRBD2 identical over 16 bases. The CDR3 spells CASSLGLAGGGVWYEQYF. The CDR3 nucleotides read TGTGCCAGCAGCTTGGGACTAGCGGGAGGGGGTGTATGGTACGAGCAGTACTTC.